This T cell receptor (beta chain) is drawn from a study of shared clonotypes between healthy human individuals. Sorted-subset replicate PCRs used 200 ng DNA, approximately 33,000 T cell genomes. Assay used: immunoSEQ multiplex PCR; TCRdb lists only in-frame clones, some missing. The sample has about a million clones; approximately 80% are singletons. Among the donors, all were Caucasian adults who lived in Nashville, Tennessee. This CDR3 has 15 amino acids. CDR1 is MNHNY, CDR2 SVGAGI, per germline (reference sequence). V shed 1 base and J 8 bases; nucleotides not matched to a gene: 4. This clone appeared a single time. Its antigen is undetermined. Overall study results and limits: Of the naive CD4 clonotypes, 4% to 5% were shared across several donors.

The chain joins TRBV6-6 to TRBJ1-6; the match to TRBD1 covers 8 bases. The receptor's source is a young man in good health. Material for sequencing was memory CD4+ T cells sorted from blood. Subset indicated: CD45RA-negative fraction. CDR3 region: CASSYYGTGDSPLHF. CDR3 bases: TGTGCCAGCAGTTACTATGGGACAGGCGATTCACCCCTCCACTTT.